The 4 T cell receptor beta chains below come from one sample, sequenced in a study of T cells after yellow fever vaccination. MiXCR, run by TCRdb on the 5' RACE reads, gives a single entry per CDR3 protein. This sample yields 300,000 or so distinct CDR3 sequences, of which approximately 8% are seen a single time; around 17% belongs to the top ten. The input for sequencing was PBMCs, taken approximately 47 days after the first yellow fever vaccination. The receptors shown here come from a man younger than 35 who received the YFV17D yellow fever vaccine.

CDR3 sequence reads: CAISGGQLNYGYTF. The CDR3 region has the DNA TGTGCCATCAGTGGGGGACAACTGAACTATGGCTACACCTTC. V usage is TRBV10-3 and J usage is TRBJ1-2, with D possibly TRBD1 on 6 matching bases. This CDR3 is 14 amino acids long. V lost 4 bases and J lost 2, with 11 bases in between. CDR1 ENHRY and CDR2 SYGVKD come from the germline V gene.

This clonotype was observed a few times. The CDR3 DNA reads as TGTGCCAGCAGATCCGACGGATCCTACGAGCAGTACGTC. It translates to CASRSDGSYEQYV. The chain recombines TRBV14 with TRBJ2-7, with unresolved D. Germline V gives CDR1 SGHDN, CDR2 FVKESK. The CDR3 totals 13 residues. Trimming took off 6 bases at V and 1 base at J, with 10 bases between the two ends.

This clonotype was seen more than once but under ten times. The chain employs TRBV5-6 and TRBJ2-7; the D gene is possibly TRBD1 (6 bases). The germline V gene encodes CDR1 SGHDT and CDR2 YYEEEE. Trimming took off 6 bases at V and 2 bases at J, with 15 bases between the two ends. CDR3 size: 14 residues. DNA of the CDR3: TGTGCCAGCACTGGTGCAGGGGAAGCCTACGAGCAGTACTTC. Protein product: CASTGAGEAYEQYF.

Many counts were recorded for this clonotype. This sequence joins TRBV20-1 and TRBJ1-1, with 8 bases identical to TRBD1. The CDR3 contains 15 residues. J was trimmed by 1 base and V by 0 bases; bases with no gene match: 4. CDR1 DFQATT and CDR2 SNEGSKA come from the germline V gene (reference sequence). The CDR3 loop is CSARDSGTGNTEAFF. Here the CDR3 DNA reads TGCAGTGCTAGAGATTCTGGGACAGGGAACACTGAAGCTTTCTTT.